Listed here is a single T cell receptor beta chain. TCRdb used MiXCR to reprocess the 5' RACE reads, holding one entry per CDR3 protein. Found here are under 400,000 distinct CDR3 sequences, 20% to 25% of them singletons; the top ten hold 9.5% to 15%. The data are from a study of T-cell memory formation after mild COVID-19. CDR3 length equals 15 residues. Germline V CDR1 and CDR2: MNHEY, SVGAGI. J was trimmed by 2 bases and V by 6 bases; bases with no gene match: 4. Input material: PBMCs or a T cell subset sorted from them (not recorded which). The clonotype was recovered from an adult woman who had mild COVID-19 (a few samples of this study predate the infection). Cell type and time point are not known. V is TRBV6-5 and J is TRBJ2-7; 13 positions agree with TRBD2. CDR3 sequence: CASSTTSGGAYEQYF. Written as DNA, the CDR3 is TGTGCCAGCAGCACCACTAGCGGGGGGGCCTACGAGCAGTACTTC.